These 22 T cell receptor beta chains came from one sample sequenced in a study of metastatic and nonmetastatic thyroid tumors. All patients were untreated before thyroid surgery. Via MiXCR, TCRdb re-called the PCR reads. The sample has some 55,000 clones, 20% seen once; the top ten hold around 4%. Input material: blood. These receptors all come from a female donor with papillary thyroid cancer or a benign thyroid nodule (not recorded which). Some clones in this sample may be carry-over from other donors' samples.

This clone was picked up many times. The same CDR3 is also encoded by other DNA sequences in this sample. The genes are TRBV4-2 and TRBJ2-2; 16 nucleotides line up with TRBD2. The germline V gene has CDR1 LGHNA and CDR2 YNFKEQ. The length of the CDR3 is 19 residues. Trimming cost V 1 base and J 5 bases; bases outside gene matches: 7. The DNA of the CDR3 is TGTGCCAGCAGCCAAGGAACGGGACTAGCGGGAGGGGGGACCGGGGAGCTGTTTTTT. Protein: CASSQGTGLAGGGTGELFF.

This clone occurred many times. This chain links TRBV15 with TRBJ2-5; D not resolved. V was trimmed by 6 bases and J by 9 bases, leaving 14 bases between them. CDR1 and CDR2 (germline): LNHNV, YYDKDF (reference sequence). The CDR3 is 12 residues long. This chain's CDR3 is CATRFIGAPQYF. The CDR3 DNA reads TGTGCCACCAGGTTTATCGGAGCACCCCAGTACTTC.

This clone was found many times. The CDR3 DNA sequence: TGTGCCAGCAGGCGGTCGGGAGGCCCCCTCTACAATGAGCAGTTCTTC. It codes for CASRRSGGPLYNEQFF. The rearrangement links TRBV6-1 to TRBJ2-1; TRBD2 matches at 7 bases. Germline CDR1 and CDR2: MNHNS and SASEGT. CDR3 length: 16 residues. Losses at the gene ends were 6 bases for V and 3 bases for J; bases not matched to a gene: 11.

This clone appeared many times. The chain has TRBV15 and TRBJ1-3; D gene uncertain. The V end lost 4 bases, the J end lost 4 bases, and 11 bases lay between the germline ends. The CDR3 has 14 residues. The germline V gene encodes CDR1 LNHNV and CDR2 YYDKDF (reference sequence). The CDR3 region is CATSNGRGGNTIYF. CDR3 DNA sequence: TGTGCCACCAGCAACGGCCGGGGAGGAAACACCATATATTTT.

Concerning this clone: One end of the junction fails to match germline, which may point to a read error. The chain is built from TRBV4-1 and TRBJ2-7; 7 bases align to TRBD2. Germline lookup yields CDR1 MGHRA and CDR2 YSYEKL. The CDR3 has 14 amino acids. The DNA of the CDR3 is TGCGACAGCAGCCAAGACCGGGAGGCCCACGACCAGTACTTC. Protein sequence: CDSSQDREAHDQYF.

The rearrangement uses TRBV15 and TRBJ2-7; the D gene could be TRBD1 or TRBD2 (5 bases each). Trimming took off 2 bases at V and 10 bases at J, with 9 bases between the two ends. The V gene's germline CDR1 is LNHNV and CDR2 YYDKDF (reference sequence). There are 11 residues in the CDR3. The CDR3 loop is CATSRLRGQYF. The CDR3 coding sequence is TGTGCCACCAGCAGACTCCGGGGCCAGTACTTC.

This clone came up many times. V is TRBV20-1 and J is TRBJ2-7; D tentatively reads TRBD1 or TRBD2 (5 bases each). Trimming removed 4 bases at V and 5 bases at J, with 12 bases between. Per the germline V gene, CDR1 is DFQATT and CDR2 is SNEGSKA (reference sequence). The CDR3 spans 12 residues. CDR3 sequence (DNA): TGCAGTGCTAAGGGGAGACGTGACGAGCAGTACTTC. This gives the protein CSAKGRRDEQYF.

This clone has a count of ten or more. The genes are TRBV20-1 and TRBJ1-1; D not resolved. Trimming pared 2 bases from V and 5 bases from J, leaving 18 bases between. The length of the CDR3 is 15 residues. CDR1 and CDR2 (germline): DFQATT, SNEGSKA (reference sequence). This CDR3 is CSARPSMGGTTEAFF. CDR3 DNA sequence: TGCAGTGCTAGACCCTCCATGGGAGGAACGACTGAAGCTTTCTTT.

Ten or more counts support this clone. The chain carries TRBV29-1 and TRBJ2-1; D may be TRBD2 (5 bases). Per germline, CDR1 SQVTM and CDR2 ANQGSEA. The CDR3 contains 14 residues. Trimming cost V 1 base and J 5 bases, with 12 bases left between them. DNA for the CDR3: TGCAGCGTTGAAGGGACGGCCGGGAACAATGAGCAGTTCTTC. Its translation: CSVEGTAGNNEQFF.

The table lists this clone with many counts. The V and J genes are TRBV6-1 and TRBJ2-3; D is perhaps TRBD1 (6 bases). This CDR3 is built from 15 residues. In germline, CDR1 is MNHNS, CDR2 SASEGT. The ends were cut back, 4 bases at V and 3 bases at J, with 14 bases in the middle. The CDR3 here is CASSVPGHTTDTQYF. CDR3 coding DNA: TGTGCCAGCAGTGTACCGGGACATACTACAGATACGCAGTATTTT.

This clone was counted between two and nine times. V usage is TRBV7-2 and J usage is TRBJ2-1; TRBD2 might be the D (5 bases). The V end lost 5 bases, the J end lost 7 bases, and 12 bases lay between the germline ends. The CDR3 consists of 13 residues. Germline loops: CDR1 SGHTA, CDR2 FQGNSA. The CDR3 DNA reads as TGTGCCAGCAGCCAAGGTAGCGTTAATGAGCAGTTCTTC. Protein: CASSQGSVNEQFF.

This clone was seen repeatedly, ten times or more. One base away lies a much larger clone, so this may be a sequencing read error. DNA of the CDR3: TGTGCCAGCACCGTGACAGCCTATGGCTACACCTTC. It encodes CASTVTAYGYTF. The genes are TRBV9 and TRBJ1-2; D possibly corresponds to TRBD1 (5 bases). Between the trimmed V and J ends, which lost 6 bases and 4 bases, there was a span of 10 bases. The length of the CDR3 is 12 residues. CDR1 is SGDLS, CDR2 YYNGEE, per germline.

The chain joins TRBV3-1 to TRBJ2-5; 15 bases match TRBD2. CDR3 length: 16 residues. The V gene's germline CDR1 is LGHDT and CDR2 YNNKEL (reference sequence). V trimming: 9 bases; J trimming: 0 bases; junction bases outside the gene matches: 5. This chain's CDR3 is CASSGTSGGYQETQYF. The DNA of the CDR3 is TGTGCCAGTTCCGGGACTAGCGGGGGGTACCAAGAGACCCAGTACTTC.

This clone was counted at least ten times. The rearrangement joins TRBV28 to TRBJ1-2; D might be TRBD1 (6 bases). Trimming removed 3 bases from V and 2 bases from J, with 10 bases in between. The CDR3 contains 14 residues. CDR1 MDHEN and CDR2 SYDVKM come from the germline V gene. CDR3 region: CASSLHQGNYGYTF. CDR3 bases: TGTGCCAGCAGTTTGCATCAGGGGAACTATGGCTACACCTTC.

This clone showed up many times. This chain uses TRBV11-1 with TRBJ2-3; D not certain. CDR3 length equals 15 residues. Germline V lookup: CDR1 SGHAT, CDR2 FQDESV (reference sequence). Between the trimmed V and J ends, which lost 6 bases and 0 bases, there was a span of 13 bases. The CDR3 coding sequence is TGTGCCAGCAGTTCTGACTTAAGAAGCACAGATACGCAGTATTTT. This translates into CASSSDLRSTDTQYF.

In its sample, this clone was seen many times. The chain couples TRBV12-3 or TRBV12-4 to TRBJ1-3; 10 positions match TRBD1. The CDR3 spans 17 residues. J lost 0 bases, V lost 5 bases, and 7 bases had no gene match. CDR3 residues: CASSPGTGVYSGNTIYF. CDR3 sequence (DNA): TGTGCCAGCAGTCCAGGGACAGGGGTTTACTCTGGAAACACCATATATTTT.

At least ten counts were recorded for this clone. This chain uses TRBV6-5 with TRBJ2-1; the D gene is possibly TRBD2 (6 bases). This CDR3 is 17 amino acids long. Trimming removed 6 bases at V and 1 base at J, with 19 bases between. Germline V gene data show CDR1 as MNHEY and CDR2 as SVGAGI. CDR3 sequence: CASSKRSSGLSYNEQFF. The CDR3 nucleotides read TGTGCCAGCAGCAAACGTAGTAGCGGCTTATCCTACAATGAGCAGTTCTTC.

This clone has ten or more counts. The chain employs TRBV5-1 and TRBJ1-4; 8 bases align to TRBD1. V shed 5 bases and J 8 bases; nucleotides not matched to a gene: 5. Germline V gene data show CDR1 as SGHRS and CDR2 as YFSETQ. The CDR3 is 13 residues long. Written as DNA, the CDR3 is TGCGCCAGCAGAGGACAGGGTTACGAAAAACTGTTTTTT. Translation: CASRGQGYEKLFF. Based on the CDR3 plus reference TRBV5-1 and TRBJ1-4, the full variable domain is KAGVTQTPRYLIKTRGQQVTLSCSPISGHRSVSWYQQTPGQGLQFLFEYFSETQRNKGNFPGRFSGRQFSNSRSEMNVSTLELGDSALYLCASRGQGYEKLFFGSGTQLSVL.

At least ten counts were recorded for this clone. The chain combines TRBV6-5 with TRBJ1-3; D gene ambiguous. The germline V gene has CDR1 MNHEY and CDR2 SVGAGI. Trimming stripped 0 bases from V and 0 bases from J, with 9 bases between. The CDR3 consists of 16 residues. In nucleotides, the CDR3 is TGTGCCAGCAGTTACTCTTCCGTCACCTCTGGAAACACCATATATTTT. Its protein product is CASSYSSVTSGNTIYF.

This clone has at least ten counts. V is TRBV24-1 and J is TRBJ2-7; D gene ambiguous. V lost 7 bases, J lost 3 bases, and 9 bases lay in between. Germline CDR1 and CDR2: KGHDR and SFDVKD. The CDR3 loop spans 12 amino acids. The CDR3 nucleotides read TGTGCCACCAGAGGCCATTTCTACGAGCAGTACTTC. This translates into CATRGHFYEQYF.

With regard to this clone: A much larger clone differs by one base, so this may be a read error. The chain recombines TRBV20-1 with TRBJ2-7; D may correspond to TRBD1 or TRBD2 (5 bases each). Trimming took 3 bases from V and 3 from J, leaving 15 bases between them. CDR1 is DFQATT, CDR2 SNEGSKA, per germline (reference sequence). The CDR3 is made up of 14 amino acids. CDR3 sequence reads: CSASSGHGVYEQYF. Here the CDR3 DNA reads TGCAGTGCTAGCTCGGGGCATGGAGTCTACGAGCAGTACTTC.

This clone was seen ten or more times. V is TRBV5-8 and J is TRBJ2-7, with TRBD1 matching 7 bases. The CDR3 runs to 13 residues. The V and J ends lost 4 bases and 7 bases, in that order; junction bases with no gene match: 8. Germline V gives CDR1 SGHTS, CDR2 YDEGEE. The DNA for the CDR3 is TGTGCCAGCAGCCTGGAGGTCAGGGGGGAGCAGTACTTC. It is translated as CASSLEVRGEQYF.